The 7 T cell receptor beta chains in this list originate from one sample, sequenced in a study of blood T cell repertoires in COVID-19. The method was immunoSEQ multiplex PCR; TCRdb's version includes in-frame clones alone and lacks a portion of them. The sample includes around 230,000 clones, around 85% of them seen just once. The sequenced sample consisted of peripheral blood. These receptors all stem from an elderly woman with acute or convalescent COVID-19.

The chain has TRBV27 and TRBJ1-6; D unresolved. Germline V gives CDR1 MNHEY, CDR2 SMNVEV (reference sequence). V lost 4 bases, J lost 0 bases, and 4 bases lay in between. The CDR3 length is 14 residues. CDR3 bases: TGTGCCAGCAGTTCGGGCTCCTATAATTCACCCCTCCACTTT. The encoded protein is CASSSGSYNSPLHF.

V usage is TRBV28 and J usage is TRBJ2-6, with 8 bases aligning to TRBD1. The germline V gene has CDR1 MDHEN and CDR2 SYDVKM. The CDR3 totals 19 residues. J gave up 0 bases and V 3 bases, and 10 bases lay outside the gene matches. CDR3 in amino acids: CASSLRGGTGSSGANVLTF. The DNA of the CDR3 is TGTGCCAGCAGTTTGAGGGGTGGGACAGGCAGCTCTGGGGCCAACGTCCTGACTTTC.

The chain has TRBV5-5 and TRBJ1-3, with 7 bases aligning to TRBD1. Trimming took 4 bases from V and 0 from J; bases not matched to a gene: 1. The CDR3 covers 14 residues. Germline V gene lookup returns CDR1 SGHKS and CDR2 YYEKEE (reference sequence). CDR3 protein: CASSRDSSGNTIYF. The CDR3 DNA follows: TGTGCCAGCAGCCGGGACAGCTCTGGAAACACCATATATTTT.

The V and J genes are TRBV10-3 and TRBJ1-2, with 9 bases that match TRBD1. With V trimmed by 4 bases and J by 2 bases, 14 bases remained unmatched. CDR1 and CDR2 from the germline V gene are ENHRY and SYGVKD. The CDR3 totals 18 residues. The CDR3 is CAISGESPGTGPNYGYTF. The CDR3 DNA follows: TGTGCCATCAGTGGGGAAAGTCCCGGGACAGGGCCAAACTATGGCTACACCTTC.

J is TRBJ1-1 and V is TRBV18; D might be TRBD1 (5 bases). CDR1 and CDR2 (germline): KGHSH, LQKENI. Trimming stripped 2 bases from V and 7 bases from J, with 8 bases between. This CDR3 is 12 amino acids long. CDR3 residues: CASSPKGREAFF. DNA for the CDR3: TGTGCCAGCTCACCAAAGGGGCGTGAAGCTTTCTTT. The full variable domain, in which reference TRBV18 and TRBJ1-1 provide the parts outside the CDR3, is NAGVMQNPRHLVRRRGQEARLRCSPMKGHSHVYWYRQLPEEGLKFMVYLQKENIIDESGMPKERFSAEFPKEGPSILRIQQVVRGDSAAYFCASSPKGREAFFGQGTRLTVV.

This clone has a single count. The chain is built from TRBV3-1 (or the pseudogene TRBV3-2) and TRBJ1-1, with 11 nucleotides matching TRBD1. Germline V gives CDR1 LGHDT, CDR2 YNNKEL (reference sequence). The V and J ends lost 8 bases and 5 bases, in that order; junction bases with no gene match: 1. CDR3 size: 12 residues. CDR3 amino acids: CASGTGGTEAFF. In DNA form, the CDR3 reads TGTGCCAGCGGGACAGGGGGGACTGAAGCTTTCTTT.

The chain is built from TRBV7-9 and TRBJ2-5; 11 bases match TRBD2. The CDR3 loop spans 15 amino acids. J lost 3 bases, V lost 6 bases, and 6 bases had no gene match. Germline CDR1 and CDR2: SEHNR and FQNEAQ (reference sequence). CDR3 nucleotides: TGTGCCAGCAGTTCTACTAGCGGGGGAAAAGAGACCCAGTACTTC. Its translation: CASSSTSGGKETQYF.